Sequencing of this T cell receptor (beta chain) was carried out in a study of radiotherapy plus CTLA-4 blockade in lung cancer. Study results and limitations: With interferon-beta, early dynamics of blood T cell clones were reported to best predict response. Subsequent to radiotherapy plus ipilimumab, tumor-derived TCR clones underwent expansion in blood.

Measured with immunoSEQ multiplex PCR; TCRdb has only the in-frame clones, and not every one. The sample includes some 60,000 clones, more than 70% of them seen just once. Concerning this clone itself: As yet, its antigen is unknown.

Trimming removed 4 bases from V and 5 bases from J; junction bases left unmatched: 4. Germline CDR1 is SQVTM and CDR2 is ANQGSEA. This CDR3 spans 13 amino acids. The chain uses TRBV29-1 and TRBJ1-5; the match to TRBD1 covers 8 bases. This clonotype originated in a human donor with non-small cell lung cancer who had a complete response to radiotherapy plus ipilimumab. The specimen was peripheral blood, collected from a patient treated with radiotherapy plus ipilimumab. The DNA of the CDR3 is TGCAGCGTTGGGCAGGGGGCGTATCAGCCCCAGCATTTT. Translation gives CSVGQGAYQPQHF. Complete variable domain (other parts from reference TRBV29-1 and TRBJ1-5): SAVISQKPSRDICQRGTSLTIQCQVDSQVTMMFWYRQQPGQSLTLIATANQGSEATYESGFVIDKFPISRPNLTFSTLTVSNMSPEDSSIYLCSVGQGAYQPQHFGDGTRLSIL.